Listed here are 4 T cell receptor beta chains from one sample, sequenced in a study of blood T cell repertoires in COVID-19. The repertoire was sequenced with immunoSEQ multiplex PCR; TCRdb's copy has only in-frame clones and lacks some. The sample records 300,000 to 400,000 clones, 87% being singletons. The source material was PBMCs or T cells enriched from blood (not recorded which). These receptors were obtained from a woman aged 25 to 39 who had recovered from COVID-19.

The chain joins TRBV5-1 to TRBJ1-4, with D tentatively TRBD1 (6 bases). In germline, CDR1 is SGHRS, CDR2 YFSETQ. Trimming removed 0 bases from V and 4 bases from J, with 16 bases in between. CDR3 length: 17 residues. CDR3 sequence (DNA): TGCGCCAGCAGCTTGGACGGCAGGGGACCTTATAATGAAAAACTGTTTTTT. It translates to CASSLDGRGPYNEKLFF.

The chain recombines TRBV18 with TRBJ2-4, with 10 nucleotides matching TRBD1. Unmatched junction bases numbered 6, after V lost 1 base and J lost 12 bases. Germline values: CDR1 KGHSH, CDR2 LQKENI. The CDR3 extends over 14 amino acids. The CDR3 spells CASSPLDGTGAQYF. The CDR3 DNA sequence: TGTGCCAGCTCACCACTAGATGGGACAGGGGCTCAGTACTTC.

CDR3 sequence reads: CASGTGYEKLFF. CDR3 sequence (DNA): TGTGCCAGCGGGACAGGGTATGAAAAACTGTTTTTT. V and J are TRBV3-1 (or the pseudogene TRBV3-2) and TRBJ1-4; 9 nucleotides agree with TRBD1. The CDR3 covers 12 residues. After removal of 8 bases from V and 6 bases from J, the junction contained 1 base not matched to a gene. Germline V gene data show CDR1 as LGHDT and CDR2 as YNNKEL (reference sequence).

The chain combines TRBV10-3 with TRBJ2-7, with 9 positions matching TRBD2. Germline CDR1 is ENHRY and CDR2 is SYGVKD. The CDR3 totals 15 residues. Trimming cost V 0 bases and J 5 bases; bases outside gene matches: 5. For the CDR3, the DNA is TGTGCCATCAGTGAGTCGACGCTAGCGGGGAACGAGCAGTACTTC. Encoded protein: CAISESTLAGNEQYF.